Following are 8 T cell receptor beta chains from one sample sequenced in a study of blood T cell repertoires in COVID-19. TCRdb keeps only in-frame clones here, not all; method: immunoSEQ multiplex PCR. The sample yields 45,000 to 55,000 clones, around four fifths seen once. Input material: peripheral blood. Receptors were obtained from a human donor in a cohort sampled during active COVID-19.

V usage is TRBV6-5 and J usage is TRBJ1-1; the D gene is possibly TRBD1 (6 bases). Germline V lookup: CDR1 MNHEY, CDR2 SVGAGI. Between the trimmed V and J ends, which lost 10 bases and 4 bases, there was a span of 22 bases. This CDR3 region has 15 residues. CDR3 protein: CATREQGFVFTEAFF. In DNA form, the CDR3 reads TGTGCCACTAGGGAACAGGGATTTGTCTTCACTGAAGCTTTCTTT.

The chain recombines TRBV7-2 with TRBJ2-3; possibly TRBD1 for D (6 bases). The V gene's germline CDR1 is SGHTA and CDR2 FQGNSA. Trimming cost V 5 bases and J 3 bases, with 9 bases left between them. The CDR3 is 13 amino acids. CDR3 bases: TGTGCCAGCAGCACTCAGGGGACAGATACGCAGTATTTT. It encodes CASSTQGTDTQYF.

In DNA form, the CDR3 reads TGCGCCAGCAGAAGACAGGGGAACACTGAAGCTTTCTTT. As protein: CASRRQGNTEAFF. The chain employs TRBV4-3 and TRBJ1-1, with 7 positions matching TRBD1. The CDR3 totals 13 residues. CDR1 LGHNA and CDR2 YSLEER come from the germline V gene. V lost 6 bases and J lost 1; bases outside the gene matches: 2.

V gene TRBV6-1 combines with J gene TRBJ1-4; 7 bases agree with TRBD1. The CDR3 length is 17 residues. The V gene's germline CDR1 is MNHNS and CDR2 SASEGT. Trimming at V came to 4 bases and at J to 4 bases, leaving 12 bases not matched to a gene. CDR3 in DNA: TGTGCCAGCAGTGCGGGACAGCGATTGAACCTTAATGAAAAACTGTTTTTT. Its translation: CASSAGQRLNLNEKLFF.

The chain links TRBV24-1 to TRBJ2-4; D not certain. V was trimmed by 3 bases and J by 0 bases, leaving 8 bases between them. Germline V gene data show CDR1 as KGHDR and CDR2 as SFDVKD. This CDR3 is 15 amino acids long. The CDR3 DNA sequence: TGTGCCACCAGTGATCCCAATTTAGCCAAAAACATTCAGTACTTC. It specifies CATSDPNLAKNIQYF.

The chain recombines TRBV19 with TRBJ2-1; 9 bases are a match to TRBD2. This CDR3 contains 15 residues. The ends lost 4 bases at V and 6 bases at J; junction bases unmatched: 7. The germline CDR1 and CDR2 sequences are LNHDA and SQIVND (reference sequence). CDR3 bases: TGTGCCAGTAGTAGGGTGCGGGGGGGCCTCAATGAGCAGTTCTTC. The encoded protein is CASSRVRGGLNEQFF.

The gene calls are TRBV5-6 and TRBJ1-1; D is undetermined. CDR3 length equals 15 residues. Looked up from germline, CDR1 is SGHDT and CDR2 is YYEEEE. Trimming took off 1 base at V and 4 bases at J, with 14 bases between the two ends. In DNA, the CDR3 is TGTGCCAGCAGCTTGCGGAGACCGCGAGGCACTGAAGCTTTCTTT. It codes for CASSLRRPRGTEAFF. Variable domain in full (rest from reference TRBV5-6 and TRBJ1-1): DAGVTQSPTHLIKTRGQQVTLRCSPKSGHDTVSWYQQALGQGPQFIFQYYEEEERQRGNFPDRFSGHQFPNYSSELNVNALLLGDSALYLCASSLRRPRGTEAFFGQGTRLTVV.

The genes are TRBV30 and TRBJ2-3; weak D call: TRBD2 (6 bases). Trimming pared 3 bases from V and 9 bases from J, leaving 7 bases between. The CDR3 extends over 10 amino acids. Germline CDR1 GTSNPN, CDR2 SVGIG (reference sequence). Here the CDR3 reads CAWSRGTQYF. CDR3 DNA: TGTGCCTGGAGCCGGGGGACGCAGTATTTT.